The rows below give T cell receptor beta chains drawn from one sample of a study of vaccination effects on CD4 cells after COVID-19. Antigen specificity for these receptors is unknown. Clones were read by immunoSEQ multiplex PCR, and TCRdb kept only the in-frame ones, dropping some. The table lists roughly 25,000 clones, approximately 74% of them singletons. Sequences were derived from CD4+ T cells from PBMCs cultured with SARS-CoV-2 spike peptides, sampled before COVID-19 vaccination. Receptors originate from a human donor who received a COVID-19 vaccine. Both conserved end residues are part of each CDR3. A D gene is named only where the DNA matches it firmly. The size field is filled for only some rows; it gives once, few, many or a size class.

v_call	j_call	d_call	clone_size	cdr3_nt	cdr3_aa
TRBV5-6	TRBJ1-2	TRBD1	.	TGTGCCAGCAGCTTAGCTCGAGGGGGCGGAATTGGTGGCTACACCTTC	CASSLARGGGIGGYTF
TRBV25-1	TRBJ1-3	TRBD1	once	TGTGCCAGCAGTGATAGGCAGGGGGCCAACTCTGGAAACACCATATATTTT	CASSDRQGANSGNTIYF
TRBV30	TRBJ1-1	.	.	TGTGCCTGGAGTGTACACCGGGTGAACACTGAAGCTTTCTTT	CAWSVHRVNTEAFF
TRBV4-1	TRBJ1-4	.	.	TGCGCCAGCAGCCAAGAGGGGGACGTCGGGGTGTATGAAAGACTGTTTTTT	CASSQEGDVGVYERLFF
TRBV11-2	TRBJ1-4	.	.	TGTGCCAGCAGCCGGTCGGCGGGGGGATGGGAGGAAAAACTGTTTTTT	CASSRSAGGWEEKLFF
TRBV6-2/TRBV6-3	TRBJ2-2	.	.	TGTGCCAGCAGTCACAGGACCTGGAAGGACACCGGGGAGCTGTTTTTT	CASSHRTWKDTGELFF
TRBV4-1	TRBJ2-7	TRBD2	.	TGCGCCAGCAGCCAAAACGGGAGGGCTACCTACGAGCAGTACTTC	CASSQNGRATYEQYF
TRBV12-5	TRBJ1-5	.	.	TGTGCTAGTGGTTGGACCACAGGAACAAGCAATCAGCCCCAGCATTTT	CASGWTTGTSNQPQHF
TRBV29-1	TRBJ1-1	.	.	TGCAGCGTTGTAGGCGACCGATCAACTGAAGCTTTCTTT	CSVVGDRSTEAFF
TRBV6-5	TRBJ1-2	.	.	TGTGCCAGCAGAGAGACTGACGTATATGGCTACACCTTC	CASRETDVYGYTF
TRBV5-1	TRBJ2-3	.	.	TGCGCCAGCAGCTTGGATCCTCGGGGAAGCACAGATACGCAGTATTTT	CASSLDPRGSTDTQYF
TRBV19	TRBJ2-7	.	.	TGTGCCAGTAGTGGTACCTACGAGCAGTACTTC	CASSGTYEQYF
TRBV7-2	TRBJ1-3	.	.	TGTGCCAGCAGCTTAGCGGCTGGAAACACCATATATTTT	CASSLAAGNTIYF
TRBV3-1/TRBV3-2	TRBJ2-1	.	.	TGTGCCAGCAGCCCCGATTTCTCCTACAATGAGCAGTTCTTC	CASSPDFSYNEQFF
TRBV7-9	TRBJ2-7	.	.	TGTGCCAGCAGCTTAGCAGGCTCCTACGAGCAGTACTTC	CASSLAGSYEQYF
TRBV7-9	TRBJ1-6	TRBD1	few	TGTGCCAGCAGCCGCGGGACAGGGGATTCACCCCTCCACTTT	CASSRGTGDSPLHF
TRBV7-8	TRBJ2-3	TRBD1	.	TGTGCCAGCATCGACAGGGACAGGACAGATACGCAGTATTTT	CASIDRDRTDTQYF
TRBV19	TRBJ2-3	.	.	TGTGCCAGTAGTTGGCTAGACTCTAGCACAGATACGCAGTATTTT	CASSWLDSSTDTQYF
TRBV5-1	TRBJ2-2	.	.	TGCGCCAGCAGCTTGGACGGGAAGGCGAACACCGGGGAGCTGTTTTTT	CASSLDGKANTGELFF
TRBV18	TRBJ2-5	.	.	TGTGCCAGCTCACCAAGACGATTGGTGGGGTCCGCCGAGACCCAGTACTTC	CASSPRRLVGSAETQYF
TRBV15	TRBJ2-7	TRBD1	.	TGTGCCACCAGCAGAGATCAGGGGGCCTACGAGCAGTACTTC	CATSRDQGAYEQYF
TRBV12-3/TRBV12-4	TRBJ2-7	.	.	TGTGCCAGCAGTTTTGGGGGCAACGAGCAGTACTTC	CASSFGGNEQYF
TRBV19	TRBJ1-4	.	.	TGTGCCAGTAGCCGAACCCCACAGGGTTCTAATGAAAAACTGTTTTTT	CASSRTPQGSNEKLFF
TRBV5-1	TRBJ2-1	TRBD2	.	TGCGCCAGCACCACTGTAGCGGGGGGGTTAAATGAGCAGTTCTTC	CASTTVAGGLNEQFF
TRBV12-3/TRBV12-4	TRBJ2-7	TRBD1	.	TGTGCCAGCAGCCGAACAGGGGGCGAGCAGTACTTC	CASSRTGGEQYF
TRBV4-1	TRBJ1-2	TRBD1	.	TGCGCCAGCAGCCGGGACGGGACAGCTAACTATGGCTACACCTTC	CASSRDGTANYGYTF
TRBV27	TRBJ1-2	TRBD1	medium-sized	TGTGCCAGCAGAGAGAGGGGACAGCTCTATGGCTACACCTTC	CASRERGQLYGYTF
TRBV6-5	TRBJ1-5	.	once	TGTGCCAGCAGTTACCAGGGTTATCAGCCCCAGCATTTT	CASSYQGYQPQHF
TRBV24-1	TRBJ2-1	TRBD2	.	TGTGCCACCAGCTCGGTGGAACTAGCGGGGAATTACAATGAGCAGTTCTTC	CATSSVELAGNYNEQFF
TRBV6-6	TRBJ1-1	.	.	TGTGCCAGCAGTTACTCCAGGGGGAACACTGAAGCTTTCTTT	CASSYSRGNTEAFF
TRBV25-1	TRBJ1-2	.	.	TGTGCCAGCAGGAACCCTACTAACTATGGCTACACCTTC	CASRNPTNYGYTF
TRBV7-9	TRBJ1-3	.	.	TGTGCCAGCAGCTTCGGGGAAAACACCATATATTTT	CASSFGENTIYF
TRBV20-1	TRBJ2-7	TRBD1	.	TGCAGTGCTGGTGGGGACAGGTACGGCGAGCAGTACTTC	CSAGGDRYGEQYF
TRBV5-1	TRBJ1-2	TRBD1	once	TGCGCCAGCAGCCCAGAACCGGACAGGGTTGATGGCTACACCTTC	CASSPEPDRVDGYTF
TRBV7-9	TRBJ2-7	.	once	TGTGCCAGCAGCTTAGCAGGGTACTACGAGCAGTACTTC	CASSLAGYYEQYF
TRBV12-3/TRBV12-4	TRBJ1-1	.	once	TGTGCCAGCAGTTCTGGGACGGTCGAAGCTTTCTTT	CASSSGTVEAFF
TRBV7-9	TRBJ2-7	.	few	TGTGCCAGCAGCCCAACTACGCCCTACGAGCAGTACTTC	CASSPTTPYEQYF
TRBV12-3/TRBV12-4	TRBJ2-5	.	.	TGTGCCAGCAGTCAGAGTATCCAAGAGACCCAGTACTTC	CASSQSIQETQYF
TRBV18	TRBJ2-1	TRBD2	few	TGTGCCAGCTCACCGCCAAGCGGGAACTACAATGAGCAGTTCTTC	CASSPPSGNYNEQFF
TRBV10-2	TRBJ2-7	.	.	TGCGCCAGCAATTCCCCATCCTATACTGAGAGCTCCTACGAGCAGTACTTC	CASNSPSYTESSYEQYF
TRBV5-1	TRBJ1-5	TRBD1	.	TGCGCCAGCAGCTTGCAAGGGGGCGTTCAGCCCCAGCATTTT	CASSLQGGVQPQHF